This TCR beta chain emerged from a study of lymphopenia after photon versus proton radiotherapy. The V gene lost 4 bases and the J gene lost 1 base, with 13 bases spanning the gap. Per the germline V gene, CDR1 is SGHRS and CDR2 is YFSETQ. The CDR3 is made up of 15 amino acids. Using immunoSEQ multiplex PCR, the repertoire was profiled, and TCRdb retains in-frame clones only, with some absent. This sample yields approximately 65,000 clones, of which more than 75% are seen a single time; 2.5% to 3% belongs to the top ten. Notes on this clone: The antigen is undetermined.

Overall study findings and caveats: Post-nadir diversity loss with photons came from oligoclonal expansion, particularly CD8+ Temra cells. In patients who died, overall survival fell as post-nadir TCR diversity dropped more. Better survival with proton therapy was suggested as possible, not demonstrated.

The sequence was collected from a woman in her 70s with pancreatic cancer. Sequences were derived from peripheral blood, sampled from a patient treated with photon-based radiotherapy. The gene calls are TRBV5-1 and TRBJ2-3; TRBD2 might be the D (5 bases). The CDR3 coding sequence is TGCGCCAGCAGCCTAGGACGAGCGGGCACAGATACGCAGTATTTT. This codes for CASSLGRAGTDTQYF.